Below, 26 T cell receptor beta chains from the same sample are listed, as sequenced in a study of blood T cell repertoires in COVID-19. Sequenced by immunoSEQ multiplex PCR; TCRdb stores in-frame clones only, minus some. The table lists 110,000 or so clones, approximately 85% of them singletons. The material sequenced was peripheral blood. The source of these receptors is a woman between 55 and 75 years old with COVID-19, enrolled during active disease.

The chain has TRBV6-6 and TRBJ1-1; a weak D match, TRBD1 (6 bases). CDR3 length equals 12 residues. Trimming shortened V by 4 bases and J by 6 bases, and 9 bases separated the two germline ends. Germline V CDR1 and CDR2: MNHNY, SVGAGI (reference sequence). This CDR3 is CASSLQGPEAFF. CDR3 nucleotides: TGTGCCAGCAGTTTACAGGGACCTGAAGCTTTCTTT.

This clone has only one observation. Other DNA sequences within the sample encode an identical CDR3. The V and J genes are TRBV15 and TRBJ2-5; D perhaps matches TRBD2 (5 bases). Germline lookup yields CDR1 LNHNV and CDR2 YYDKDF (reference sequence). The CDR3 extends over 13 amino acids. V was shortened by 0 bases and J by 4 bases, with 6 bases between the two germline ends. Written as DNA, the CDR3 is TGTGCCACCAGCAGAGATCGGGGAGAGACCCAGTACTTC. It yields the protein CATSRDRGETQYF.

The chain combines TRBV1 with TRBJ1-1; no DNA check was done on the table's D call, TRBD1. TRBV1 is flagged as a pseudogene. The CDR3 is made up of 14 amino acids. CDR3 in amino acids: CTSSLRQGVSEAFF. For the CDR3, the DNA is TGCACCAGCAGCCTCCGACAGGGAGTAAGTGAAGCTTTCTTT.

This rearrangement joins TRBV2 to TRBJ1-5; the match to TRBD1 covers 7 bases. In germline, CDR1 is SNHLY, CDR2 FYNNEI. This CDR3 has 15 residues. Trimming took 6 bases from V and 0 from J; bases not matched to a gene: 5. CDR3 amino acids: CASRQGQNSNQPQHF. The DNA of the CDR3 is TGTGCCAGCAGACAGGGACAGAATAGCAATCAGCCCCAGCATTTT.

The gene calls are TRBV6-6 and TRBJ1-2; TRBD1 might be the D (6 bases). Germline loops: CDR1 MNHNY, CDR2 SVGAGI (reference sequence). The germline V and J ends were trimmed by 6 bases and 6 bases, with 11 bases remaining between them. This CDR3 spans 12 amino acids. This CDR3 reads CASRTGTHGYTF. As DNA, the CDR3 is TGTGCCAGCAGAACAGGGACCCATGGCTACACCTTC.

A note on this clone: Other DNA sequences in the sample encode the same CDR3. The V and J genes are TRBV7-9 and TRBJ1-2, with 7 bases identical to TRBD1. V shed 5 bases and J 3 bases; nucleotides not matched to a gene: 3. From germline, CDR1 is SEHNR and CDR2 FQNEAQ (reference sequence). This CDR3 is 13 amino acids long. CDR3 DNA sequence: TGTGCCAGCAGCAGAACAGGGGACTATGGCTACACCTTC. As protein: CASSRTGDYGYTF.

This clone is classed as medium-sized (0.01 to 0.1%). The chain is built from TRBV21-1 and TRBJ1-5. TRBV21-1 is reported as a pseudogene. The CDR3 loop spans 10 amino acids. The CDR3 protein is CASTGQPQHF. CDR3 bases: TGTGCCAGCACGGGTCAGCCCCAGCATTTT.

The V call is TRBV24-1, the J call TRBJ1-2; tentative D call: TRBD1 (5 bases). Trimming removed 3 bases at V and 3 bases at J, with 22 bases between. Germline V gene data show CDR1 as KGHDR and CDR2 as SFDVKD. The CDR3 covers 18 residues. The CDR3 nucleotides read TGTGCCACCAGTGATGAAACGCGAACCGGGACTCCAGACTATGGCTACACCTTC. It yields the protein CATSDETRTGTPDYGYTF.

The chain is built from TRBV3-1 (or the pseudogene TRBV3-2) and TRBJ1-5; D uncertain. Germline V gene lookup returns CDR1 LGHDT and CDR2 YNNKEL (reference sequence). V was pared by 1 base and J by 4 bases, with 8 bases between. The CDR3 has 14 amino acids. This CDR3 is CASSQVGGNQPQHF. The DNA for the CDR3 is TGTGCCAGCAGCCAAGTGGGAGGGAATCAGCCCCAGCATTTT.

The chain carries TRBV6-5 and TRBJ2-7; the D gene is possibly TRBD1 (6 bases). V was clipped by 7 bases and J by 2 bases, with 18 bases between them. The V gene's germline CDR1 is MNHEY and CDR2 SVGAGI. The CDR3 sequence is 15 residues long. For the CDR3, the DNA is TGTGCCAGCAATTTCCCCGGACAGAGCACCTACGAGCAGTACTTC. Protein: CASNFPGQSTYEQYF.

A single count supports this clone. This rearrangement joins TRBV11-2 to TRBJ1-3, with 7 bases lining up with TRBD1. This CDR3 has 17 amino acids. Germline CDR1 and CDR2: SGHAT and FQNNGV. Unmatched junction bases numbered 14, after V lost 5 bases and J lost 4 bases. The CDR3 spells CASSGMRGLTGGNTIYF. In DNA, the CDR3 is TGTGCCAGCAGCGGAATGAGGGGACTGACAGGGGGAAACACCATATATTTT. Full variable domain (outside the CDR3, taken from reference TRBV11-2 and TRBJ1-3): EAGVAQSPRYKIIEKRQSVAFWCNPISGHATLYWYQQILGQGPKLLIQFQNNGVVDDSQLPKDRFSAERLKGVDSTLKIQPAKLEDSAVYLCASSGMRGLTGGNTIYFGEGSWLTVV.

The chain carries TRBV9 and TRBJ1-2; 7 bases are a match to TRBD1. The CDR3 has 15 residues. CDR1 and CDR2 (germline): SGDLS, YYNGEE. Trimming cost V 5 bases and J 6 bases; bases outside gene matches: 13. CDR3 loop: CASSPGTASSNGYTF. CDR3 sequence (DNA): TGTGCCAGCAGTCCCGGGACAGCCTCCAGTAATGGCTACACCTTC.

This clone was seen once. This chain uses TRBV6-5 with TRBJ1-1; weak D call: TRBD1 (5 bases). The ends were cut back, 6 bases at V and 8 bases at J, with 13 bases in the middle. The CDR3 is 12 residues long. CDR1 is MNHEY, CDR2 SVGAGI, per germline. CDR3 bases: TGTGCCAGCAGGTGGTTATGGGGCGAAGCTTTCTTT. It specifies CASRWLWGEAFF.

The CDR3 loop reads CATSRAGPDEQFF. Here the CDR3 DNA reads TGTGCCACCAGCAGAGCAGGCCCGGATGAGCAGTTCTTC. The V call is TRBV15, the J call TRBJ2-1; D is uncertain. Germline V gene lookup returns CDR1 LNHNV and CDR2 YYDKDF (reference sequence). CDR3 length: 13 residues. The germline V and J ends were trimmed by 1 base and 8 bases, with 9 bases remaining between them.

This sequence joins TRBV10-3 and TRBJ1-2, with 9 bases matching TRBD1. Germline-derived CDR1 and CDR2 are ENHRY and SYGVKD. The trim removed 6 bases at V and 7 bases at J, leaving 9 bases unmatched. The CDR3 is 14 amino acids. The CDR3 loop is CAIRETGQGVGYTF. The CDR3 DNA is TGTGCCATCAGGGAAACGGGACAGGGTGTTGGCTACACCTTC.

V usage is TRBV7-9 and J usage is TRBJ1-2; 8 bases line up with TRBD1. The germline CDR1 and CDR2 sequences are SEHNR and FQNEAQ (reference sequence). The V and J ends lost 0 bases and 3 bases, in that order; junction bases with no gene match: 15. The CDR3 extends over 19 amino acids. The CDR3 here is CASSLAFRTGNTRDYGYTF. For the CDR3, the DNA is TGTGCCAGCAGCTTAGCCTTTAGGACAGGGAATACGAGGGACTATGGCTACACCTTC. Combining the CDR3 with reference TRBV7-9 and TRBJ1-2 gives the whole variable domain DTGVSQNPRHKITKRGQNVTFRCDPISEHNRLYWYRQTLGQGPEFLTYFQNEAQLEKSRLLSDRFSAERPKGSFSTLEIQRTEQGDSAMYLCASSLAFRTGNTRDYGYTFGSGTRLTVV.

This chain connects TRBV4-2 to TRBJ1-6; D is uncertain. The germline V and J ends were trimmed by 1 base and 6 bases, with 10 bases remaining between them. This CDR3 comprises 15 residues. Germline loops: CDR1 LGHNA, CDR2 YNFKEQ. The CDR3 region has the DNA TGTGCCAGCAGCCAAGTCCTGAGAAGTAATTCACCCCTCCACTTT. Protein sequence: CASSQVLRSNSPLHF.

In its sample, this clone was seen a few times. The chain uses TRBV4-2 and TRBJ1-2, with D uncertain. The CDR3 sequence is 16 residues long. V lost 0 bases to trimming and J lost 2 bases, with 13 bases between them. Germline loops: CDR1 LGHNA, CDR2 YNFKEQ. Here the CDR3 reads CASSQDRGVLNYGYTF. In DNA, the CDR3 is TGTGCCAGCAGCCAAGATCGCGGCGTCTTGAACTATGGCTACACCTTC.

V gene TRBV19 combines with J gene TRBJ2-5, with 7 positions matching TRBD1. The CDR3 covers 15 residues. Trimming took 6 bases from V and 5 from J; bases not matched to a gene: 12. Germline V gives CDR1 LNHDA, CDR2 SQIVND (reference sequence). The CDR3: CASRSTGVGVETQYF. CDR3 DNA sequence: TGTGCCAGTAGGAGCACAGGGGTAGGGGTGGAGACCCAGTACTTC.

This clone was seen a few times. This chain uses TRBV3-1 (or the pseudogene TRBV3-2) with TRBJ1-5, with D possibly TRBD1 on 5 matching bases. The germline gives CDR1 LGHDT, CDR2 YNNKEL (reference sequence). V shed 0 bases and J shed 6 bases, with 12 bases lying between them. The CDR3 length is 15 residues. The CDR3 DNA reads TGTGCCAGCAGCCAAGATCCAGGGTCGGCTCAGCCCCAGCATTTT. Its translation: CASSQDPGSAQPQHF.

Only one count was recorded for this clone. V usage is TRBV10-3 and J usage is TRBJ1-5; D is unclear. Trimming removed 3 bases from V and 4 bases from J, with 7 bases in between. Germline CDR1 ENHRY, CDR2 SYGVKD. There are 13 residues in the CDR3. The CDR3 sequence: CAISDEENQPQHF. The CDR3 DNA sequence: TGTGCCATCAGTGATGAGGAGAATCAGCCCCAGCATTTT.

This clone appeared a few times. The genes are TRBV5-5 and TRBJ1-5; 7 bases are a match to TRBD1. Germline loops: CDR1 SGHKS, CDR2 YYEKEE (reference sequence). The CDR3 contains 17 residues. The V segment lost 4 bases and the J segment 9 bases; nucleotides outside the gene matches: 19. The CDR3: CASSRTGVPAGSRPQHF. Written as DNA, the CDR3 is TGTGCCAGCAGCAGGACAGGAGTACCCGCAGGTAGCCGGCCCCAGCATTTT.

V gene TRBV9 combines with J gene TRBJ2-5; no firm D call. The CDR3 runs to 12 residues. The V and J ends lost 0 bases and 5 bases respectively, with 5 bases between them. CDR1 is SGDLS and CDR2 is YYNGEE in the germline V gene. For the CDR3, the DNA is TGTGCCAGCAGCGTAGACTCGGAGACCCAGTACTTC. This sequence encodes CASSVDSETQYF.

The rearrangement joins TRBV10-3 to TRBJ2-3; 13 nucleotides match TRBD2. J lost 4 bases, V lost 4 bases, and 5 bases had no gene match. Per the germline V gene, CDR1 is ENHRY and CDR2 is SYGVKD. The CDR3 runs to 16 residues. The CDR3 DNA is TGTGCCATCAGTGTAGGGACTAGCGGGGCTTCAGATACGCAGTATTTT. Its translation is CAISVGTSGASDTQYF.

The chain is built from TRBV19 and TRBJ2-1, with D maybe TRBD2 (7 bases). Between the trimmed V and J ends, which lost 7 bases and 5 bases, there was a span of 18 bases. Per germline, CDR1 LNHDA and CDR2 SQIVND (reference sequence). The CDR3 is 15 amino acids. The CDR3 DNA follows: TGTGCCAGTACCGCGGGGGCCCTGTTTGACAATGAGCAGTTCTTC. Translating it yields CASTAGALFDNEQFF.

The V call is TRBV9, the J call TRBJ2-3; D may be TRBD1 (6 bases). Trimming took 3 bases from V and 1 from J, leaving 15 bases between them. CDR3 length: 16 residues. Germline CDR1 and CDR2: SGDLS and YYNGEE. The CDR3 loop reads CASSGKHRVGTDTQYF. As DNA, the CDR3 is TGTGCCAGCAGCGGAAAGCACAGGGTGGGCACAGATACGCAGTATTTT.